This T cell receptor (beta chain) was sequenced in a study of identifying expanded T cells in peripheral blood (dated by TCRdb to about 2019). With regard to the full study: Technical replicates were generated by sequencing separate aliquots of the same genomic DNA pool, with four replicates compared pairwise.

No immune events, such as infections, were documented for the healthy donors during the collection period. Blood repertoires from healthy donors were used as a training cohort for calibrating time-dependent variance in a beta-binomial model of differential abundance of T-cell clones. There were some ten healthy donors in the training cohort, of whom 3 were female and 7 were male. On average the donors were around 39 years old, and their ages spanned roughly 29 to 64 years. Obtained from a commercial supplier, whole blood was collected from each healthy donor at three time points set two to three weeks apart. Genomic DNA was extracted from unsorted whole blood for immunosequencing. Overall study results and their limits: The authors expected that biological variance in healthy repertoires might rise further over much longer intervals, such as months to years. Both the number of clones called differentially abundant and the false-positive rate were significantly reduced by the beta-binomial model across all healthy-donor time intervals. For all healthy donors, the variance in clone template counts between approximately 2-week samples rose significantly as total template count increased. The binomial model flagged 0.9 to 1.5 differentially abundant clones between technical replicates but roughly 15 over around two weeks and approximately 18 over around four weeks.

The immunoSEQ Assay, which relies on bias-controlled multiplex PCR amplification of genomic DNA, was used to profile TCRbeta CDR3 regions. Under the source paper's analysis protocol: The absolute abundance of each unique TCRbeta CDR3 region was quantified after sequences were collapsed and filtered. Differential abundance was tested with a binomial (Fisher-equivalent) model and with a beta-binomial model adding time-dependent variance fitted from healthy donors. Clones with fewer than 5 combined templates were removed, and a clone was called differentially abundant if the clone's Benjamini-Hochberg FDR was below 0.01. Beta-binomial variance was modeled as a function of total template count across the two samples using the form v = (b*log(k)+a)^2. TCRdb retrieved this table from immuneACCESS and kept in-frame rearrangements only. Not all clones are present; in checked studies, unresolved V genes account for under half, and no reason is known for the remainder. The V and J calls and clone size come from that table; D and trimming were worked out from the DNA. Counted in this sample were 130,000 or so clones; about 80% of them appeared once. Less than 4% of the sample rests with the top ten.

CDR1 and CDR2, looked up from the germline V gene (reference sequence), are GTSNPN and SVGIG. Ends trimmed: V by 5 bases, J by 1 base; bases unmatched to a gene: 13. Reading from cysteine to phenylalanine, the CDR3 counts 17 amino acids. The sequence is cut down to CDR3 DNA, 51 bases in frame from base 1. Concerning this clone itself: Its specific antigen is unknown. The input lacks base qualities; no much larger clone sits a single base away.

The sample taken for sequencing was blood. This clonotype was sampled from a person aged 18-70 years in good health. The sequence is built from TRBV30 and TRBJ1-2; TRBD1 aligns with 10 central bases. In nucleotides, the sequence is TGTGCCTGGGGGGGCATGTGGGGACAGGGGATTAACTATGGCTACACCTTC. The encoded protein is CAWGGMWGQGINYGYTF.